Each of the 25 T cell receptor beta chains below was sequenced from the same sample in a study of blood T cell repertoires in COVID-19. Generated by immunoSEQ multiplex PCR, the TCRdb table keeps only in-frame clones and is missing some. Among fewer than 250,000 clones listed, roughly 80% were seen once. Sample: peripheral blood. These receptors came from a woman aged 45-65 years with acute or convalescent COVID-19.

The V and J genes are TRBV28 and TRBJ1-2; D is possibly TRBD1 (5 bases). The CDR3 totals 15 residues. Between the trimmed V and J ends, which lost 3 bases and 2 bases, there was a span of 13 bases. The germline CDR1 and CDR2 sequences are MDHEN and SYDVKM. The CDR3 region has the DNA TGTGCCAGCAGTTTCACCGGGGGACCCAACTATGGCTACACCTTC. Translation gives CASSFTGGPNYGYTF.

This sequence joins TRBV9 and TRBJ1-2, with 7 bases matching TRBD1. V trimming: 0 bases; J trimming: 6 bases; junction bases outside the gene matches: 8. The CDR3 is made up of 15 amino acids. Germline V lookup: CDR1 SGDLS, CDR2 YYNGEE. The CDR3 sequence: CASSVGGGTGDGYTF. CDR3 bases: TGTGCCAGCAGCGTAGGGGGAGGTACAGGGGATGGCTACACCTTC.

The V call is TRBV29-1, the J call TRBJ2-5, with a weak D call TRBD1 (5 bases). CDR1 is SQVTM, CDR2 ANQGSEA, per germline. The V gene lost 4 bases and the J gene lost 5 bases, with 11 bases spanning the gap. The CDR3 contains 12 residues. The CDR3: CSVVREGETQYF. As DNA, the CDR3 is TGCAGCGTTGTCAGGGAAGGGGAGACCCAGTACTTC. Full variable domain (remainder filled in from reference TRBV29-1 and TRBJ2-5): SAVISQKPSRDICQRGTSLTIQCQVDSQVTMMFWYRQQPGQSLTLIATANQGSEATYESGFVIDKFPISRPNLTFSTLTVSNMSPEDSSIYLCSVVREGETQYFGPGTRLLVL.

CDR3 DNA sequence: TGTGCCAGCAGTTTTGGACTTTACGAGCAGTACTTC. Encoded protein: CASSFGLYEQYF. J is TRBJ2-7 and V is TRBV12-3 or TRBV12-4, with D maybe TRBD2 (5 bases). V lost 3 bases, J lost 4 bases, and 7 bases lay in between. The CDR3 covers 12 residues.

This rearrangement joins TRBV19 to TRBJ1-4, with TRBD1 matching 7 bases. The V gene end was trimmed by 2 bases and the J gene end by 0 bases; junction bases not matched to a gene: 3. This CDR3 has 16 residues. Germline V gene data show CDR1 as LNHDA and CDR2 as SQIVND (reference sequence). DNA for the CDR3: TGTGCCAGTAGTATATCAGGGGGGCCAACTAATGAAAAACTGTTTTTT. Translating it yields CASSISGGPTNEKLFF.

This clone was detected only a few times. This rearrangement joins TRBV15 to TRBJ1-4; D call uncertain. The germline V gene has CDR1 LNHNV and CDR2 YYDKDF (reference sequence). With 3 bases removed from V and 7 bases from J, the gap between germline ends came to 9 bases. The CDR3 runs to 13 residues. For the CDR3, the DNA is TGTGCCACCAGCAGTGATGGCACTGAAAAACTGTTTTTT. Amino acids: CATSSDGTEKLFF.

CDR3 sequence: CASSRDSRNQPQHF. The CDR3 region has the DNA TGTGCCAGCAGCCGGGACAGCCGTAATCAGCCCCAGCATTTT. The chain joins TRBV3-1 (or the pseudogene TRBV3-2) to TRBJ1-5; 7 bases are a match to TRBD1. After removal of 4 bases from V and 4 bases from J, the junction contained 4 bases not matched to a gene. The CDR3 is 14 amino acids. Germline-derived CDR1 and CDR2 are LGHDT and YNNKEL (reference sequence).

The chain has TRBV9 and TRBJ2-3, with 9 bases identical to TRBD2. CDR3 length: 16 amino acids. V shed 0 bases and J 5 bases; nucleotides not matched to a gene: 7. Germline CDR1 is SGDLS and CDR2 is YYNGEE. The CDR3 sequence: CASSVEYSGSGDTQYF. The DNA of the CDR3 is TGTGCCAGCAGCGTAGAATATAGCGGGAGTGGAGATACGCAGTATTTT.

This sequence joins TRBV20-1 and TRBJ2-3; D possibly corresponds to TRBD2 (5 bases). Trimming shortened V by 8 bases and J by 6 bases, and 12 bases separated the two germline ends. Looked up from germline, CDR1 is DFQATT and CDR2 is SNEGSKA (reference sequence). This CDR3 contains 11 residues. The chain's CDR3 is CSTTKQDTQYF. The CDR3 DNA follows: TGCAGTACGACTAAGCAGGATACGCAGTATTTT.

This chain uses TRBV10-2 with TRBJ1-1, with D possibly TRBD1 on 5 matching bases. Trimming pared 6 bases from V and 3 bases from J, leaving 14 bases between. The germline CDR1 and CDR2 sequences are WSHSY and SAAADI. The CDR3 extends over 14 amino acids. The CDR3: CASRTSQGDTEAFF. The CDR3 DNA reads TGCGCCAGCAGAACGTCCCAAGGGGACACTGAAGCTTTCTTT.

This clone was detected only once. This chain connects TRBV19 to TRBJ1-1, with TRBD1 identical over 7 bases. The germline gives CDR1 LNHDA, CDR2 SQIVND (reference sequence). CDR3 size: 15 residues. The V and J ends lost 6 bases and 0 bases, in that order; junction bases with no gene match: 7. CDR3 sequence (DNA): TGTGCCAGTAGGGGGACAGCATCATTGAACACTGAAGCTTTCTTT. Translated: CASRGTASLNTEAFF.

The CDR3 DNA follows: TGTGCCAGCAGTCCCGGGAGGGTGTCGCGACAAGCTTTCTTT. It specifies CASSPGRVSRQAFF. The V call is TRBV27, the J call TRBJ1-1, with unresolved D. This CDR3 has 14 residues. CDR1 is MNHEY, CDR2 SMNVEV, per germline (reference sequence). Trimming cost V 5 bases and J 9 bases, with 19 bases left between them.

The chain is built from TRBV6-5 and TRBJ1-4; D is undetermined. CDR3 length: 14 amino acids. V lost 2 bases to trimming and J lost 7 bases, with 11 bases between them. Germline CDR1 is MNHEY and CDR2 is SVGAGI. The DNA of the CDR3 is TGTGCCAGCAGTTACGGCAGAGGCGGTGAAAAACTGTTTTTT. Protein: CASSYGRGGEKLFF.

The chain carries TRBV7-2 and TRBJ2-1; 7 positions agree with TRBD2. Germline-derived CDR1 and CDR2 are SGHTA and FQGNSA. Losses at the gene ends were 0 bases for V and 3 bases for J; bases not matched to a gene: 8. CDR3 length: 17 residues. CDR3: CASSLAPSGLLYNEQFF. The CDR3 DNA reads TGTGCCAGCAGCTTAGCGCCTTCGGGACTACTCTACAATGAGCAGTTCTTC.

The chain recombines TRBV3-1 (or the pseudogene TRBV3-2) with TRBJ2-3; 8 bases are shared with TRBD2. V lost 6 bases, J lost 1 base, and 9 bases stayed unmatched. This CDR3 has 16 residues. Germline V gene data show CDR1 as LGHDT and CDR2 as YNNKEL (reference sequence). The DNA for the CDR3 is TGTGCCAGCAGTCCCCGGGAGGGAAGCGGCACAGATACGCAGTATTTT. The encoded protein is CASSPREGSGTDTQYF.

V is TRBV2 and J is TRBJ2-3; TRBD1 might be the D (5 bases). From germline, CDR1 is SNHLY and CDR2 FYNNEI. The CDR3 spans 14 residues. The V gene lost 7 bases and the J gene lost 2 bases, with 13 bases spanning the gap. This CDR3 is CASTQGDFTDTQYF. The CDR3 bases are TGTGCCAGCACCCAGGGTGACTTCACAGATACGCAGTATTTT. The whole variable domain, remainder taken from reference TRBV2 and TRBJ2-3, is EPEVTQTPSHQVTQMGQEVILRCVPISNHLYFYWYRQILGQKVEFLVSFYNNEISEKSEIFDDQFSVERPDGSNFTLKIRSTKLEDSAMYFCASTQGDFTDTQYFGPGTRLTVL.

This chain uses TRBV23-1 with TRBJ2-3; D perhaps matches TRBD2 (5 bases). TRBV23-1 is annotated as an ORF whose role is uncertain. The CDR3 contains 12 residues. V was clipped by 10 bases and J by 4 bases, with 12 bases between them. Here the CDR3 DNA reads TGCGCCACCGCCCGGGAACCAGATACGCAGTATTTT. As protein: CATAREPDTQYF.

The chain uses TRBV11-2 and TRBJ2-7, with D uncertain. V dropped 0 bases and J dropped 3 bases, with 6 bases sitting between them. The germline gives CDR1 SGHAT, CDR2 FQNNGV. The CDR3 length is 13 residues. CDR3 nucleotides: TGTGCCAGCAGCTTAGAAGTACTCTACGAGCAGTACTTC. Protein sequence: CASSLEVLYEQYF.

The CDR3, as DNA: TGTGCCAGTAGTATGACGGGACAGCCAAATCAGCCCCAGCATTTT. Residues: CASSMTGQPNQPQHF. This sequence joins TRBV19 and TRBJ1-5; TRBD1 agrees at 7 bases. The CDR3 length is 15 residues. The ends lost 3 bases at V and 4 bases at J; junction bases unmatched: 6. Germline CDR1 and CDR2: LNHDA and SQIVND (reference sequence).

The count of this clone is one. V usage is TRBV6-6 and J usage is TRBJ1-6, with TRBD1 matching over 7 bases. Germline lookup yields CDR1 MNHNY and CDR2 SVGAGI (reference sequence). Unmatched junction bases numbered 5, after V lost 4 bases and J lost 5 bases. This CDR3 region has 15 residues. CDR3: CASSSPGTDNSPLHF. In DNA form, the CDR3 reads TGTGCCAGCAGTTCCCCCGGGACAGATAATTCACCCCTCCACTTT.

The chain combines TRBV12-3 or TRBV12-4 with TRBJ2-7; perhaps TRBD2 as D (6 bases). Trimming shortened V by 11 bases and J by 4 bases, and 12 bases separated the two germline ends. The CDR3 is made up of 11 amino acids. The CDR3 DNA reads TGTGCCCTCAACGGGGGATACGAGCAGTACTTC. As protein: CALNGGYEQYF.

The chain joins TRBV2 to TRBJ1-5, with 7 nucleotides matching TRBD1. The germline CDR1 and CDR2 sequences are SNHLY and FYNNEI. CDR3 length: 15 amino acids. With 3 bases clipped from V and 1 base from J, the junction kept 3 bases outside the gene matches. The CDR3 sequence is CASSDRGLSNQPQHF. The CDR3 DNA reads as TGTGCCAGCAGTGATAGGGGGCTGAGCAATCAGCCCCAGCATTTT.

CDR3 protein: CSALGGPLHF. CDR3 nucleotide sequence: TGCAGTGCTTTGGGGGGGCCCCTCCACTTT. The rearrangement uses TRBV20-1 and TRBJ1-6; D may be TRBD1 (5 bases). CDR1 DFQATT and CDR2 SNEGSKA come from the germline V gene (reference sequence). The ends were cut back, 5 bases at V and 13 bases at J, with 9 bases in the middle. This CDR3 comprises 10 residues.

CDR3 nucleotides: TGTGCCAGCAGGGGCCTAGGACAGTACACTGAAGCTTTCTTT. Its protein is CASRGLGQYTEAFF. The chain is built from TRBV7-9 and TRBJ1-1, with D possibly matching TRBD1 (6 bases). Trimming pared 6 bases from V and 3 bases from J, leaving 14 bases between. The length of the CDR3 is 14 residues. Germline V lookup: CDR1 SEHNR, CDR2 FQNEAQ (reference sequence).

The V gene is TRBV28, the J gene TRBJ1-4, with D uncertain. Trimming took 6 bases from V and 4 from J, leaving 15 bases between them. This CDR3 has 15 residues. Germline V gene lookup returns CDR1 MDHEN and CDR2 SYDVKM. CDR3 loop: CASSRSAPGNEKLFF. The CDR3 nucleotides are TGTGCCAGCAGCCGCTCAGCACCGGGTAATGAAAAACTGTTTTTT. Full variable domain (rest looked up from reference TRBV28 and TRBJ1-4): DVKVTQSSRYLVKRTGEKVFLECVQDMDHENMFWYRQDPGLGLRLIYFSYDVKMKEKGDIPEGYSVSREKKERFSLILESASTNQTSMYLCASSRSAPGNEKLFFGSGTQLSVL.